These 21 T cell receptor beta chains were all obtained from the same sample, sequenced in a study of T cell responses to AZD1222 COVID-19 vaccine. Profiling relied on immunoSEQ multiplex PCR, and the TCRdb table lists in-frame clones only, not all of them. The repertoire has around 150,000 clones, 80% to 95% of them found once; the top ten carry roughly 5.1%. The source was peripheral blood, collected on day 0 of AZD1222 vaccination. The origin of the receptors is an adult in good health.

The gene calls are TRBV2 and TRBJ2-3; TRBD1 might be the D (5 bases). Germline V gives CDR1 SNHLY, CDR2 FYNNEI. This CDR3 contains 14 residues. V was trimmed by 6 bases and J by 1 base, leaving 11 bases between them. The CDR3, as DNA: TGTGCCAGCAGGGACAAACAAGGCACAGATACGCAGTATTTT. Translating gives CASRDKQGTDTQYF.

The chain has TRBV2 and TRBJ1-2, with D hard to call. Germline V gives CDR1 SNHLY, CDR2 FYNNEI. This CDR3 region has 14 residues. Trimming took off 1 base at V and 1 base at J, with 7 bases between the two ends. The CDR3 loop reads CASSEGPFNYGYTF. CDR3 coding DNA: TGTGCCAGCAGTGAAGGTCCCTTTAACTATGGCTACACCTTC.

This chain joins TRBV28 and TRBJ2-7; possibly TRBD1 or TRBD2 for D (5 bases each). Germline CDR1 MDHEN, CDR2 SYDVKM. Deletions cut 6 bases from V and 3 bases from J, with 21 bases between. This CDR3 has 16 amino acids. CDR3 nucleotide sequence: TGTGCCAGCAGAAGAGTAGGGGACGGGGATAGCTACGAGCAGTACTTC. Encoded protein: CASRRVGDGDSYEQYF. Full variable domain (outside the CDR3, taken from reference TRBV28 and TRBJ2-7): DVKVTQSSRYLVKRTGEKVFLECVQDMDHENMFWYRQDPGLGLRLIYFSYDVKMKEKGDIPEGYSVSREKKERFSLILESASTNQTSMYLCASRRVGDGDSYEQYFGPGTRLTVT.

This chain connects TRBV6-5 to TRBJ1-2; D unclear. Germline values: CDR1 MNHEY, CDR2 SVGAGI. The CDR3 sequence is 15 residues long. Deletions cut 2 bases from V and 3 bases from J, with 13 bases between. CDR3 in amino acids: CASSYASGSHYGYTF. Written as DNA, the CDR3 is TGTGCCAGCAGTTACGCTTCGGGCTCGCACTATGGCTACACCTTC.

This chain links TRBV14 with TRBJ1-2, with no clear D. Trimming cost V 4 bases and J 0 bases, with 6 bases left between them. This CDR3 region has 13 residues. Germline CDR1 reads SGHDN; CDR2 reads FVKESK. The CDR3 bases are TGTGCCAGCAGCCCTCGAGCTAACTATGGCTACACCTTC. Amino acid sequence: CASSPRANYGYTF.

The V call is TRBV7-6, the J call TRBJ1-6, with D unresolved. Trimming left V 1 base short and J 5 bases short, with 12 bases between. Per the germline V gene, CDR1 is SGHVS and CDR2 is FNYEAQ. This CDR3 is 16 amino acids long. CDR3 nucleotides: TGTGCCAGCAGCTTAGGGCAGAAAAGGGATAATTCACCCCTCCACTTT. The encoded protein is CASSLGQKRDNSPLHF.

V gene TRBV4-1 combines with J gene TRBJ2-7, with 7 bases identical to TRBD2. The length of the CDR3 is 17 residues. J lost 2 bases, V lost 2 bases, and 12 bases had no gene match. Germline V gene sequence: CDR1 MGHRA, CDR2 YSYEKL. The CDR3, as DNA: TGCGCCAGCAGCCAAATTCCTCAGACTAGCCGAACCTACGAGCAGTACTTC. Translating it yields CASSQIPQTSRTYEQYF.

The V and J genes are TRBV6-2 or TRBV6-3 and TRBJ2-5; D gene uncertain. V lost 0 bases and J lost 0, with 11 bases in between. The CDR3 covers 16 residues. CDR1 and CDR2 from the germline V gene are MNHEY and SVGEGT. CDR3 bases: TGTGCCAGCAGTTACTCTCCAGCTACGGACCAAGAGACCCAGTACTTC. It specifies CASSYSPATDQETQYF.

The V call is TRBV7-8, the J call TRBJ1-5, with D perhaps TRBD1 (6 bases). Germline V gives CDR1 SGHVS, CDR2 FQNEAQ. V was cut by 3 bases and J by 7 bases, with 13 bases left in between. The CDR3 loop spans 14 amino acids. The CDR3 nucleotides read TGTGCCAGCAGCTTGGACAGCCGCGGCCAGCCCCAGCATTTT. Protein: CASSLDSRGQPQHF.

Only one count was recorded for this clone. The chain links TRBV6-2 or TRBV6-3 to TRBJ1-4; possibly TRBD1 for D (5 bases). The length of the CDR3 is 15 residues. With 5 bases removed from V and 7 bases from J, the gap between germline ends came to 17 bases. Germline CDR1 MNHEY, CDR2 SVGEGT. Written as DNA, the CDR3 is TGTGCCAGCAGTACCTCCCGAGGGGATGGTGAAAAACTGTTTTTT. It yields the protein CASSTSRGDGEKLFF.

The V and J genes are TRBV7-2 and TRBJ1-1; possibly TRBD1 for D (5 bases). The CDR3 spans 15 residues. The germline CDR1 and CDR2 sequences are SGHTA and FQGNSA. Deletions cut 5 bases from V and 1 base from J, with 14 bases between. The CDR3 bases are TGTGCCAGCAGCCTGATCCATGGACAGAACACTGAAGCTTTCTTT. Encoded protein: CASSLIHGQNTEAFF.

The chain couples TRBV27 to TRBJ1-1, with a weak D call TRBD1 (5 bases). Per the germline V gene, CDR1 is MNHEY and CDR2 is SMNVEV (reference sequence). Trimming removed 6 bases at V and 4 bases at J, with 18 bases between. CDR3 size: 15 residues. CDR3 DNA sequence: TGTGCCAGCAGAACCCCCGTCGGGAGGGGCACTGAAGCTTTCTTT. It is translated as CASRTPVGRGTEAFF.

V usage is TRBV24-1 and J usage is TRBJ2-1; the match to TRBD2 covers 10 bases. V was clipped by 7 bases and J by 8 bases; unmatched bases: 19. CDR1 and CDR2 (germline): KGHDR, SFDVKD. This CDR3 has 18 amino acids. The CDR3 is CATSPMEAGLAGAHEQFF. The CDR3 nucleotides are TGTGCCACCAGCCCGATGGAGGCGGGTCTAGCGGGAGCACATGAGCAGTTCTTC.

Details on this clone: An end of the junction differs from the germline gene, which may be a read error. V is TRBV7-7 and J is TRBJ2-5; TRBD2 matches at 13 bases. From germline, CDR1 is SSHAT and CDR2 FNYEAQ (reference sequence). The CDR3 runs 15 residues. The CDR3 loop is CASSSTSGREETQYF. The CDR3 DNA reads as TGTGCTAGCAGCTCCACTAGCGGGAGGGAAGAGACCCAGTACTTC.

The chain employs TRBV2 and TRBJ1-6; D not resolved. The ends were cut back, 1 base at V and 13 bases at J, with 14 bases in the middle. The CDR3 is made up of 14 amino acids. Germline V gives CDR1 SNHLY, CDR2 FYNNEI. In nucleotides, the CDR3 is TGTGCCAGCAGTGAAGTCGGCAGTCTCGCTCCCCTCCACTTT. This codes for CASSEVGSLAPLHF.

The chain recombines TRBV6-4 with TRBJ1-5; D gene uncertain. The CDR3 has 13 amino acids. Between the trimmed V and J ends, which lost 9 bases and 0 bases, there was a span of 9 bases. Per the germline V gene, CDR1 is MRHNA and CDR2 is SNTAGT. CDR3 loop: CARTRDSNQPQHF. Here the CDR3 DNA reads TGTGCCAGGACCCGGGATAGCAATCAGCCCCAGCATTTT.

The CDR3 here is CASSGTGYGDEKLFF. The CDR3 DNA follows: TGCGCCAGCAGCGGGACAGGATACGGGGATGAAAAACTGTTTTTT. The chain combines TRBV5-1 with TRBJ1-4; 8 nucleotides match TRBD1. Trimming cost V 4 bases and J 6 bases; bases outside gene matches: 8. CDR3 length equals 15 residues. Looked up from germline, CDR1 is SGHRS and CDR2 is YFSETQ.

The genes are TRBV4-1 and TRBJ2-7, with TRBD2 matching 8 bases. CDR1 and CDR2 (germline): MGHRA, YSYEKL. Trimming took 3 bases from V and 2 from J; bases not matched to a gene: 3. The CDR3 loop spans 14 amino acids. CDR3 sequence reads: CASSHNSGAYEQYF. In DNA form, the CDR3 reads TGCGCCAGCAGCCACAATAGCGGGGCCTACGAGCAGTACTTC.

The chain couples TRBV6-5 to TRBJ1-6; TRBD1 agrees at 7 bases. Trimming removed 0 bases from V and 9 bases from J; junction bases left unmatched: 8. This CDR3 is 16 amino acids long. Germline V lookup: CDR1 MNHEY, CDR2 SVGAGI. CDR3 sequence: CASSYSKRAGGSPLHF. The CDR3 coding sequence is TGTGCCAGCAGTTACTCGAAAAGGGCAGGGGGTTCACCCCTCCACTTT.

The chain couples TRBV7-9 to TRBJ2-7; 9 bases match TRBD1. CDR1 SEHNR and CDR2 FQNEAQ come from the germline V gene (reference sequence). The CDR3 is made up of 16 amino acids. V shed 3 bases, J shed 9 bases, and the junction held 15 bases outside the gene matches. The CDR3: CASSFFSGQGLRGQYF. The DNA for the CDR3 is TGTGCCAGCAGCTTTTTTTCTGGACAGGGGCTTAGGGGGCAGTACTTC.

CDR3 DNA sequence: TGTGCCAGCAGTACCCCCGCGCGGGAGCAGTACTTC. This gives the protein CASSTPAREQYF. V usage is TRBV28 and J usage is TRBJ2-7; D uncertain. CDR1 and CDR2 (germline): MDHEN, SYDVKM. With 5 bases removed from V and 7 bases from J, the gap between germline ends came to 12 bases. The CDR3 covers 12 residues.